The rows below give T cell receptor beta chains drawn from one sample of a study of cytomegalovirus exposure and HLA in healthy donors. Data came from immunoSEQ multiplex PCR; TCRdb stores just in-frame clones and leaves some out. Here the sample spans about 120,000 clones, about 86% being singletons. The sample was PBMCs. Receptors were obtained from a woman aged 40 to 50 in good health and CMV-seronegative. CDR3s include the opening cysteine and the closing phenylalanine or tryptophan. D genes are given only for firm matches. Clone size is not always given. Where it is, it says once, few, many or a class for expanded clones.

j_call,d_call,clone_size,v_call,cdr3_nt,cdr3_aa
TRBJ1-1,-,-,TRBV6-4,TGTGCCAGCAGTAGCAGGGAATCCACTGAAGCTTTCTTT,CASSSRESTEAFF
TRBJ2-7,TRBD2,once,TRBV27,TGTGCCAGCAGTTTATCGGGGGGAGGGCCCTCCTACGAGCAGTACTTC,CASSLSGGGPSYEQYF
TRBJ2-5,-,-,TRBV7-9,TGCGCCAGCAGCCAAAGGACAGCCCTGGGGGAGACCCAGTACTTC,CASSQRTALGETQYF
TRBJ1-5,-,-,TRBV6-4,TGTGCCAGCAGTGACTCGGGCAGGGTCAGGGTTTGGGGTCAGCCCCAGCATTTT,CASSDSGRVRVWGQPQHF
TRBJ1-1,-,few,TRBV2,TGTGCCAGCAGTGACACCCAGGTTCTGAACACTGAAGCTTTCTTT,CASSDTQVLNTEAFF
TRBJ1-5,TRBD1,-,TRBV27,TGTGCCAGCAGTATTCAGGGGGCGTTTCAGCCCCAGCATTTT,CASSIQGAFQPQHF
TRBJ2-7,TRBD2,-,TRBV7-9,TGTGCCAGCAGCTTAGCGGGGGGGAGTTACGAGCAGTACTTC,CASSLAGGSYEQYF
TRBJ2-7,-,-,TRBV28,TGTGCCAGCAGTTTAGAGCAACAGTGGGTCAGCTCCTACGAGCAGTACTTC,CASSLEQQWVSSYEQYF
TRBJ2-3,-,-,TRBV28,TGTGCCAGCAGTTTAAGGTTCGGGACGCAGTATTTT,CASSLRFGTQYF
TRBJ2-3,-,-,TRBV2,TGTGCCAGCCGGCCCCGGGTCCGCTCCTCTAGCACAGATACGCAGTATTTT,CASRPRVRSSSTDTQYF
TRBJ2-5,-,-,TRBV14,TGTGCCAGCAGCCAAGATCCGGGGGGCGCGGGGGAGACCCAGTACTTC,CASSQDPGGAGETQYF
TRBJ1-6,TRBD1,once,TRBV28,TGTGCCAGCAGTTTTCAGGACAGGGTTTGGTCACCCCTCCACTTT,CASSFQDRVWSPLHF
TRBJ2-3,TRBD1,once,TRBV9,TGTGCCAGCATCAGGGGGAAAGATACGCAGTATTTT,CASIRGKDTQYF
TRBJ1-2,-,-,TRBV20-1,TGCAGTGCTTCTTTAAGGGGAGGCTACACCTTC,CSASLRGGYTF
TRBJ2-5,TRBD2,-,TRBV2,TGTGCCAGCAAAGTCTACGGGGGGGGGCAAGAGACCCAGTACTTC,CASKVYGGGQETQYF
TRBJ1-6,TRBD1,-,TRBV11-3,TGTGCCAGCAGCTACGACAGGGGGGCGTATAATTCACCCCTCCACTTT,CASSYDRGAYNSPLHF
TRBJ2-7,-,-,TRBV6-5,TGTGCCAGCAGCAAACTTAGCGCCAACGAGCAGTACTTC,CASSKLSANEQYF
TRBJ2-7,TRBD2,-,TRBV4-3,TGCGCCAGCAGCCTAGCTAGCGGGAGCTACGAGCAGTACTTC,CASSLASGSYEQYF
TRBJ2-7,TRBD1,-,TRBV7-9,TGTGCCAGCAGCAAGGGACAGGACCTCGAGCAGTACTTC,CASSKGQDLEQYF
TRBJ2-5,TRBD1,-,TRBV5-1,TGCGCCAGCAGCACCGCAGGGGGCTTTCAAGAGACCCAGTACTTC,CASSTAGGFQETQYF
TRBJ2-7,-,-,TRBV7-9,TGTGCCAGCAGCATACAGGGATACGAGCAGTACTTC,CASSIQGYEQYF
TRBJ1-2,TRBD1,once,TRBV6-1,TGTGCCAGCAGTGAGAGAGTCCGGGACAGCATCTATGGCTACACCTTC,CASSERVRDSIYGYTF
TRBJ2-7,-,-,TRBV14,TGTGCCAGCAGCCAATTGGGACTCCTCTCCTACGAGCAGTACTTC,CASSQLGLLSYEQYF
TRBJ1-4,-,-,TRBV6-6,TGTGCCGCGGGCGGCGGGGGGAATGAAAAACTGTTTTTT,CAAGGGGNEKLFF
TRBJ1-1,-,few,TRBV6-5,TGTGCCAGCAGTTACAGGACTCGGGACACTGAAGCTTTCTTT,CASSYRTRDTEAFF
TRBJ1-2,-,-,TRBV7-9,TGTGCCAGCAGCCCAAGGGGGATCAGCTTCTATGGCTACACCTTC,CASSPRGISFYGYTF
TRBJ2-7,TRBD2,-,TRBV10-2,TGCGCCAGTGGCCCGGGGGGGGCCTACGAGCAGTACTTC,CASGPGGAYEQYF
TRBJ2-5,-,once,TRBV5-1,TGCGCCAGCAGCTTTTTGGCGGGGACCCAAGAGACCCAGTACTTC,CASSFLAGTQETQYF
TRBJ2-3,TRBD2,few,TRBV4-1,TGCGCCAGCAGCCAAGAGCTGAGCGGGAGGCTAGAGGCAGATACGCAGTATTTT,CASSQELSGRLEADTQYF
TRBJ1-1,TRBD1,-,TRBV10-3,TGTGCCATCGCCCAGGGGGCCGCGAACACTGAAGCTTTCTTT,CAIAQGAANTEAFF
TRBJ1-3,TRBD1,-,TRBV5-4,TGTGCCAGCAGCTTGGGCCCCCAGGGGGCTGGAAACACCATATATTTT,CASSLGPQGAGNTIYF
TRBJ2-7,TRBD1,-,TRBV28,TGTGCCAGCCGACAGGGGGCCTACGAGCAGTACTTC,CASRQGAYEQYF
TRBJ2-1,TRBD2,-,TRBV7-2,TGTGCCAGCAGAAGAGTAGCGGGAGCAGCAAATGAGCAGTTCTTC,CASRRVAGAANEQFF
TRBJ2-1,TRBD1,-,TRBV5-4,TGTGCCAGCAGCGCAGAACCGGGACAGATCTACAATGAGCAGTTCTTC,CASSAEPGQIYNEQFF
TRBJ2-3,TRBD2,-,TRBV4-2,TGTGCCAGCAGCCAAGATTTATTCCAGCGGGAGTCCACAGATACGCAGTATTTT,CASSQDLFQRESTDTQYF
TRBJ2-3,TRBD2,-,TRBV6-4,TGTGCCAGCAGTGACTCGGCGGGAGGGTTCACAGATACGCAGTATTTT,CASSDSAGGFTDTQYF
TRBJ2-7,TRBD1,few,TRBV5-1,TGCGCCAGCAGCTTGGTACAGGGGGTCGAGCAGTACTTC,CASSLVQGVEQYF
TRBJ1-2,TRBD1,-,TRBV19,TGTGCCGGGGGGACAGCCGCGGCCTACACCTTC,CAGGTAAAYTF
TRBJ2-7,TRBD1,-,TRBV7-9,TGTGCCAGCAGCTTACCGGACAGGGGGTCCGAGCAGTACTTC,CASSLPDRGSEQYF
TRBJ1-2,TRBD1,-,TRBV6-5,TGTGCCAGCACCCAGGGGGCGGGTGGCTACACCTTC,CASTQGAGGYTF
TRBJ2-7,TRBD1,-,TRBV6-4,TGTGCCAGCAGTGCCCCAAAGACAGGGGGCGAGCAGTACTTC,CASSAPKTGGEQYF
TRBJ2-1,-,-,TRBV2,TGTGCCAGCAGTGAAGTTTCAGGGGAGTTCTTC,CASSEVSGEFF
TRBJ2-1,-,-,TRBV19,TGTGCCAGTAGTCTATCATCCGGGACTCTTGGTGAGCAGTTCTTC,CASSLSSGTLGEQFF
TRBJ2-7,-,-,TRBV7-2,TGTGCCAGCAGCCCCAGCGGTTCCGGCGGTGGGTACTTC,CASSPSGSGGGYF
TRBJ1-2,-,-,TRBV7-2,TGTGCCAGCAGCCCCGGGGGCTATGGCTACACCTTC,CASSPGGYGYTF
TRBJ2-7,-,-,TRBV11-2,TGTGCCAGCAGCTTAGGTCCAGGGAACCACGAGCAGTACTTC,CASSLGPGNHEQYF
TRBJ2-4,-,-,TRBV28,TGTGCCAGCGTCCAGGGCGACAAAAACATTCAGTACTTC,CASVQGDKNIQYF
TRBJ2-1,-,-,TRBV27,TGTGCCAGCAGTACCCGGACGGGGTACAATGAGCAGTTCTTC,CASSTRTGYNEQFF
TRBJ2-5,TRBD1,-,TRBV2,TGTGCCAGCTCTCCTAGGGACAGGCAAGAGACCCAGTACTTC,CASSPRDRQETQYF
TRBJ2-1,-,-,TRBV2,TGTGCCAGCAGTGATATGTTGAATGAGCAGTTCTTC,CASSDMLNEQFF
TRBJ2-7,-,-,TRBV11-3,TGTGCCAGCATTCCTGGGCTTTTC,CASIPGLF